This T cell receptor beta chain originates from a study of blood T cells in healthy people across ages. To note about this clonotype: One end of the junction is discordant with germline, which a read error may explain.

The use of a sample-barcoded 5' primer and a J-beta primer mix characterized a second PCR of roughly 6 to 11 cycles. TCRdb reanalysed the 5' RACE reads using MiXCR and keeps one entry per CDR3 protein. The sample holds 1.8 million or so distinct CDR3 sequences, approximately 40% seen once. Per germline, CDR1 PRHDT and CDR2 FYEKMQ (reference sequence). The CDR3 contains 14 residues. Peripheral blood samples of 9 to 10 milliliters were drawn from each donor. No fewer than 6 million PBMCs went into each sample. Sequencing was performed on blood. The J gene is TRBJ1-2, the V gene TRBV13, with 7 bases aligning to TRBD1. This receptor was obtained from a human donor in good health. CDR3 nucleotide sequence: TGTACCAGCAGCCGGGGACAGCAAAACTATGGCTACACCTTC. Protein product: CTSSRGQQNYGYTF.